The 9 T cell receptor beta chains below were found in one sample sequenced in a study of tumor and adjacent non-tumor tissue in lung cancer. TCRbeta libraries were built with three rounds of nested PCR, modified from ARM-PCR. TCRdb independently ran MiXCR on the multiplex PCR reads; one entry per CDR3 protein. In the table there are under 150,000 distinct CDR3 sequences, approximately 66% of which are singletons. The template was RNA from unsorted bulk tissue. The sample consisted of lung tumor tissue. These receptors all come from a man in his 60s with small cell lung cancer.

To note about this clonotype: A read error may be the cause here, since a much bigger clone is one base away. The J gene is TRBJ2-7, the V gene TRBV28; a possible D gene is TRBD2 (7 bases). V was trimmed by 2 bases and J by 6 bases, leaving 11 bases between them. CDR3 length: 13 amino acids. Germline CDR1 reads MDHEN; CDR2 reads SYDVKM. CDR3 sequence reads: CASSLGGAREQYF. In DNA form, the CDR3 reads TGTGCCAGCAGTTTAGGGGGGGCCCGCGAGCAGTACTTC.

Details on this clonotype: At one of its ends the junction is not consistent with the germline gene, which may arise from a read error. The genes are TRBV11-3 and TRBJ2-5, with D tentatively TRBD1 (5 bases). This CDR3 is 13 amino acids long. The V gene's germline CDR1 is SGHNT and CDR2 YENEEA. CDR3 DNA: TGTACCAGCAGTCGTGACAGCGCAGAGACCCAGTACTTC. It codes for CTSSRDSAETQYF. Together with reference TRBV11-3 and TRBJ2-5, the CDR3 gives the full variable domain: EAGVVQSPRYKIIEKKQPVAFWCNPISGHNTLYWYLQNLGQGPELLIRYENEEAVDDSQLPKDRFSAERLKGVDSTLKIQPAELGDSAVYLCTSSRDSAETQYFGPGTRLLVL.

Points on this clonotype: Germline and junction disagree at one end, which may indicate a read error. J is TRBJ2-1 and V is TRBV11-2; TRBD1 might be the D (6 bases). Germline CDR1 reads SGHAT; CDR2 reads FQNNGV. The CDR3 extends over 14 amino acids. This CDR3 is CANSSDSSYNEQFF. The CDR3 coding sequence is TGTGCCAACAGCTCGGACAGCTCCTACAATGAGCAGTTCTTC.

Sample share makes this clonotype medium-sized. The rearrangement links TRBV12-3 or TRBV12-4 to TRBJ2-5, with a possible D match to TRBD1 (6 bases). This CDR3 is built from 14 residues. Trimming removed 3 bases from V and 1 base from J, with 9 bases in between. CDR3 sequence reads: CASSFGTLQETQYF. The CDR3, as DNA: TGTGCCAGCAGTTTTGGGACACTCCAAGAGACCCAGTACTTC.

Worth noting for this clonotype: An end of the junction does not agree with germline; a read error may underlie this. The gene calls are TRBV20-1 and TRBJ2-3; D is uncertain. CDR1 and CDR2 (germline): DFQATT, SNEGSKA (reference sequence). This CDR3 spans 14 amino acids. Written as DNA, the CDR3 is TGCAGTGTTAGAGATCGGGTGGGCTCAGATACGCAGTATTTT. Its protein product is CSVRDRVGSDTQYF.

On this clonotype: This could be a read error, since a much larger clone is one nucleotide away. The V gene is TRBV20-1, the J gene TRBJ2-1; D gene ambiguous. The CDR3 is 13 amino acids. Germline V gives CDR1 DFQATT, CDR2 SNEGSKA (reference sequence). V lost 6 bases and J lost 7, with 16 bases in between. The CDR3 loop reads CSAAPRLSNEQFF. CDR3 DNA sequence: TGCAGTGCAGCTCCTAGACTCTCTAATGAGCAGTTCTTC.

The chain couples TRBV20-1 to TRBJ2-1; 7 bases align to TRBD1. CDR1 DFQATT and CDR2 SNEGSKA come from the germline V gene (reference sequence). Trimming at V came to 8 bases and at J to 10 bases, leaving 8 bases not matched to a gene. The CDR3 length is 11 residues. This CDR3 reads CSIQGNDEQFF. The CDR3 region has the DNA TGCAGTATACAGGGGAACGACGAGCAGTTCTTC.

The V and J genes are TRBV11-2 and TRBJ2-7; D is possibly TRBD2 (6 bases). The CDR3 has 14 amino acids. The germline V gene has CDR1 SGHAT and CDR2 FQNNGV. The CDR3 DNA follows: TGTGTCAGCAGCTTAGATCGCACGGACTACGGGCAGTACGTC. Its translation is CVSSLDRTDYGQYV.

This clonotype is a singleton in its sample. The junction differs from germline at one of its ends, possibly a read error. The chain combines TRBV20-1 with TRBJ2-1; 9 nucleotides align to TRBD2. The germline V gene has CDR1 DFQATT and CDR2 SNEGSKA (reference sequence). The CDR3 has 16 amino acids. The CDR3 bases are TGCAATGCTAGAGAAGCTAGCGGGATAAGCGTCAATGAGCAGTTCTTC. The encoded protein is CNAREASGISVNEQFF.